This T cell receptor (beta chain) is from a study of shared clonotypes between healthy human individuals. Genomic DNA of each subset was evenly split across several immunoSEQ plates. Sorted-subset replicate PCR reactions contained 150 to 200 ng DNA, corresponding to approximately 30,000 T cell genomes. Generated by immunoSEQ multiplex PCR, the TCRdb table keeps only in-frame clones and is missing some. In the table there are just over 2,000,000 clones, 90% to 95% of which are singletons. Overall study findings and caveats: Unshared clonotypes carried lower generation probabilities than those common to all four donors.

Notes on this clone: Its antigen is unidentified.

The germline CDR1 and CDR2 sequences are KGHSH and LQKENI. CDR3 length equals 15 residues. Trimming cost V 4 bases and J 4 bases; bases outside gene matches: 8. Those who donated were healthy HIV-negative adults, with no recent acute infections or vaccinations reported. The receptor's source is a man aged 18 to 29 in good health. This chain joins TRBV18 and TRBJ2-3; TRBD2 agrees at 7 bases. Sequenced material: naive CD4+ T cells sorted from blood. Subset given: CD45RA+ positively selected. The CDR3 is CASSRNGGSPDTQYF. The CDR3 bases are TGTGCCAGCTCACGTAATGGCGGGAGCCCAGATACGCAGTATTTT.